The 15 T cell receptor beta chains reported below all come from one sample, sequenced in a study of blood T cell repertoires in COVID-19. The table came from immunoSEQ multiplex PCR; TCRdb's copy has only in-frame clones and leaves some out. The sample includes tens of thousands of clones, about four fifths of them seen just once. The specimen sequenced was peripheral blood. The receptors derive from a woman between 70 and 85 years old with acute or convalescent COVID-19.

The chain couples TRBV5-1 to TRBJ2-7; 9 bases line up with TRBD1. Germline CDR1 is SGHRS and CDR2 is YFSETQ. CDR3 length: 15 residues. V shed 4 bases and J 3 bases; nucleotides not matched to a gene: 8. The CDR3 sequence: CASSPGGTGFYEQYF. For the CDR3, the DNA is TGCGCCAGCAGCCCCGGCGGGACAGGGTTCTACGAGCAGTACTTC.

The V call is TRBV19, the J call TRBJ2-7; 7 positions match TRBD1. V lost 5 bases, J lost 7 bases, and 11 bases stayed unmatched. This CDR3 comprises 14 residues. Germline assignment: CDR1 LNHDA and CDR2 SQIVND (reference sequence). CDR3 nucleotide sequence: TGTGCCAGTAGTCCATTCCGGGACAGTCGAGAGCAGTACTTC. Its translation is CASSPFRDSREQYF.

The chain employs TRBV6-5 and TRBJ2-7; 8 nucleotides match TRBD1. Trimming took 0 bases from V and 4 from J; bases not matched to a gene: 8. CDR1 MNHEY and CDR2 SVGAGI come from the germline V gene. The CDR3 length is 16 residues. The CDR3 loop is CASSYSQGAPSYEQYF. The CDR3 bases are TGTGCCAGCAGTTACTCTCAGGGGGCTCCGTCTTACGAGCAGTACTTC.

As for this clone: Additional DNA sequences in this sample encode the identical CDR3. The V and J genes are TRBV7-9 and TRBJ1-4, with TRBD1 matching 10 bases. After removal of 4 bases from V and 7 bases from J, the junction contained 3 bases not matched to a gene. CDR1 is SEHNR, CDR2 FQNEAQ, per germline (reference sequence). This CDR3 is built from 14 residues. This CDR3 is CASSSTGGSEKLFF. The DNA of the CDR3 is TGTGCCAGCAGCTCGACAGGGGGCTCTGAAAAACTGTTTTTT.

The chain has TRBV6-6 and TRBJ1-5, with 10 bases matching TRBD1. The CDR3 length is 16 residues. The ends lost 5 bases at V and 2 bases at J; junction bases unmatched: 6. Germline V gives CDR1 MNHNY, CDR2 SVGAGI (reference sequence). The CDR3 protein is CASSMTGGPGNQPQHF. The CDR3 nucleotides are TGTGCCAGCAGTATGACAGGGGGCCCGGGCAATCAGCCCCAGCATTTT.

As DNA, the CDR3 is TGTGCCAGCAGCTTATTGGCCCCGGGCGGGGAGCTGTTTTTT. This encodes CASSLLAPGGELFF. The genes are TRBV11-2 and TRBJ2-2; no clear D. The CDR3 has 14 residues. Trimming removed 2 bases from V and 7 bases from J, with 11 bases in between. CDR1 is SGHAT, CDR2 FQNNGV, per germline.

The chain couples TRBV4-1 to TRBJ2-1; TRBD2 matches 11 bases. The CDR3 spans 16 residues. Germline V gene data show CDR1 as MGHRA and CDR2 as YSYEKL. V trimming: 4 bases; J trimming: 4 bases; junction bases outside the gene matches: 6. The CDR3 reads CASSLDLAGGYNEQFF. DNA for the CDR3: TGCGCCAGCAGCCTCGACCTAGCGGGAGGATACAATGAGCAGTTCTTC.

This clone was counted a single time. The gene calls are TRBV25-1 and TRBJ1-4; tentative D call: TRBD1 (5 bases). Trimming cost V 5 bases and J 7 bases, with 20 bases left between them. This CDR3 region has 16 residues. CDR1 is MGHDK and CDR2 is SYGVNS in the germline V gene. CDR3 loop: CASSPKGGADSEKLFF. In DNA form, the CDR3 reads TGTGCCAGCAGTCCCAAAGGAGGGGCTGATAGTGAAAAACTGTTTTTT.

This sequence joins TRBV3-1 (or the pseudogene TRBV3-2) and TRBJ1-5; 9 positions agree with TRBD1. The junction had 8 bases not matched to a gene; V was cut back by 4 bases and J by 4 bases. This CDR3 spans 16 amino acids. Germline CDR1 LGHDT, CDR2 YNNKEL (reference sequence). The CDR3 DNA sequence: TGTGCCAGCAGCCCGGGACAGGGAGTGAGAAATCAGCCCCAGCATTTT. Translated: CASSPGQGVRNQPQHF.

For the CDR3, the DNA is TGTGCCAGCCGAGCGATAGCCTACGAGCAGTACTTC. Its protein product is CASRAIAYEQYF. The chain recombines TRBV2 with TRBJ2-7; D is undetermined. CDR1 is SNHLY, CDR2 FYNNEI, per germline. Trimming took 8 bases from V and 2 from J, leaving 10 bases between them. The CDR3 is 12 residues long.

The CDR3 DNA follows: TGTGCCAGCAGTGGGACTAGCGGGGTCAATGAGCAGTTCTTC. Amino acid sequence: CASSGTSGVNEQFF. The chain joins TRBV2 to TRBJ2-1; 12 bases are a match to TRBD2. V dropped 4 bases and J dropped 6; count of bases not matched to a gene: 1. Germline CDR1 and CDR2: SNHLY and FYNNEI. The CDR3 spans 14 residues.

The rearrangement uses TRBV28 and TRBJ2-1; 11 positions match TRBD2. Germline V gene sequence: CDR1 MDHEN, CDR2 SYDVKM. The CDR3 is made up of 16 amino acids. Germline trimming cut 4 bases from V and 8 bases from J; bases unmatched to any gene: 10. The CDR3: CASSSLLAGDRDEQFF. DNA for the CDR3: TGTGCCAGCAGTTCCTTACTAGCGGGAGATCGGGATGAGCAGTTCTTC.

The chain carries TRBV18 and TRBJ1-2, with D hard to call. V was pared by 6 bases and J by 5 bases, with 10 bases between. The germline CDR1 and CDR2 sequences are KGHSH and LQKENI. The CDR3 runs 12 residues. CDR3: CASSLRLYGYTF. The CDR3 DNA reads TGTGCCAGCTCCCTGCGATTGTATGGCTACACCTTC.

The gene calls are TRBV7-2 and TRBJ1-2; 7 nucleotides agree with TRBD1. Germline V CDR1 and CDR2: SGHTA, FQGNSA. This CDR3 is 16 amino acids long. With 0 bases clipped from V and 4 bases from J, the junction kept 8 bases outside the gene matches. CDR3 sequence reads: CASSLALTGSGYGYTF. The DNA of the CDR3 is TGTGCCAGCAGCTTAGCTTTGACAGGGTCGGGCTATGGCTACACCTTC.

This chain uses TRBV7-8 with TRBJ1-2, with D perhaps matching TRBD1 (5 bases). This CDR3 has 16 residues. V gave up 1 base and J gave up 0 bases, with 12 bases separating them. The germline CDR1 and CDR2 sequences are SGHVS and FQNEAQ. This CDR3 reads CASSLEHRRTNYGYTF. CDR3 DNA: TGTGCCAGCAGCTTAGAGCACAGGAGAACTAACTATGGCTACACCTTC.